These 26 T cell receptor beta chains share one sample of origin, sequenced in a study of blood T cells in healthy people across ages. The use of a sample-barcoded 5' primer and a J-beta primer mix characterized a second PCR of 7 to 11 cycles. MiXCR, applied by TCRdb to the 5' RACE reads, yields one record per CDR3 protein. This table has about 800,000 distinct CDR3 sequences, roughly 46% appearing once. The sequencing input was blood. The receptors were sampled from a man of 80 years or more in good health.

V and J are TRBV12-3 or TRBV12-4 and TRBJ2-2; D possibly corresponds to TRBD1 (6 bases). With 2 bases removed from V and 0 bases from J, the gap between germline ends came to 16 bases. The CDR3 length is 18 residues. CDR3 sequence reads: CASSLLFSRTANTGELFF. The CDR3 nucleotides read TGTGCCAGCAGTTTATTATTCTCGAGGACAGCGAACACCGGGGAGCTGTTTTTT.

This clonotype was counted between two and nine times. CDR3 coding DNA: TGTGCCAGCAGCTCCTTCAGCGGAGCACCTGAAGCTTTCTTT. Its protein is CASSSFSGAPEAFF. The chain joins TRBV7-3 to TRBJ1-1; D gene unclear. In germline, CDR1 is SGHTA, CDR2 FQGTGA. Trimming pared 4 bases from V and 6 bases from J, leaving 15 bases between. CDR3 size: 14 residues.

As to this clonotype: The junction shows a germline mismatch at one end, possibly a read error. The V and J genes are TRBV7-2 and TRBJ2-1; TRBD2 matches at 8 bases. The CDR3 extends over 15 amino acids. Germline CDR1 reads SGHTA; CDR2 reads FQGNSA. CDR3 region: CASSQGLAWGNERFF. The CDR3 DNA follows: TGTGCCAGCAGCCAAGGACTAGCTTGGGGAAATGAGCGGTTCTTC.

In DNA form, the CDR3 reads TGTGCCAGCAGTGACCACAGGGCCCCGCCTAGGAATGAGCAGTACTTC. Translated: CASSDHRAPPRNEQYF. The chain links TRBV2 to TRBJ2-7; a weak D match, TRBD1 (6 bases). The V end lost 3 bases, the J end lost 7 bases, and 22 bases lay between the germline ends. The CDR3 contains 16 residues. The germline V gene encodes CDR1 SNHLY and CDR2 FYNNEI.

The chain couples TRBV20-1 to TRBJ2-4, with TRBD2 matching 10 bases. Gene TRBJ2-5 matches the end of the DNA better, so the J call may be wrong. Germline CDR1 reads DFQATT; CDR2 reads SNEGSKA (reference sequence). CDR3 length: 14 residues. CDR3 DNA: TGCAGTGCTAGTAGTCTAGCGGGAGTAGAGACCCAGTACTTC. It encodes CSASSLAGVETQYF.

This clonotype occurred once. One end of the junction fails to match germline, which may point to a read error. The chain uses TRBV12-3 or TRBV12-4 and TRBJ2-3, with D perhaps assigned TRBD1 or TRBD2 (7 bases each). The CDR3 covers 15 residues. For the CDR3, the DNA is TGTGCCAGCAGTTTAATCCTGGGGGGGACAGATACGCGGTATTTT. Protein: CASSLILGGTDTRYF.

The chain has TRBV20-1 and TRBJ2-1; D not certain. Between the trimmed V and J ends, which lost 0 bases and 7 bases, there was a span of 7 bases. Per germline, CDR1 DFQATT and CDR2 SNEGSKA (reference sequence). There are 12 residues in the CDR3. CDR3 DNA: TGCAGTGCTAGAGATTCCCCGAATGAGCAGTTCTTC. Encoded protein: CSARDSPNEQFF.

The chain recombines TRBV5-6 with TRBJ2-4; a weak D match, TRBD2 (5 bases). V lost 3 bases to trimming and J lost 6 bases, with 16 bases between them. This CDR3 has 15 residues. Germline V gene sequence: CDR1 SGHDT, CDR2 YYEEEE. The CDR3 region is CASSYGSGGGNIQYF. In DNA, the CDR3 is TGTGCCAGCAGCTATGGAAGCGGAGGCGGAAACATTCAGTACTTC.

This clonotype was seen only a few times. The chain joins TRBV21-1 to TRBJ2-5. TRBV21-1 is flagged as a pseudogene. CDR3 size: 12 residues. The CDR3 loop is CASSKGGETQYF. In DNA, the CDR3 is TGTGCCAGCAGCAAGGGCGGAGAGACCCAGTACTTC.

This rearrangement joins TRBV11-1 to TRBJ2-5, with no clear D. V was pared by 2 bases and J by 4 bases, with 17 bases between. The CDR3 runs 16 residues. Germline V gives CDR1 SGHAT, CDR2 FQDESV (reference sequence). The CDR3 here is CASSLTTVGSRETQYF. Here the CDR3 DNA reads TGTGCCAGCAGCTTAACAACTGTGGGATCGAGAGAGACCCAGTACTTC.

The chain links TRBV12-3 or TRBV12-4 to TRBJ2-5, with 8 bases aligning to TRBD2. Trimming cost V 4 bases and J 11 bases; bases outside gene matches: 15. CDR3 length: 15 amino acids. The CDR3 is CASSSVGSGIGEQYF. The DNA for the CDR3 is TGTGCCAGCAGTTCCGTAGGTAGCGGGATTGGTGAGCAGTACTTC.

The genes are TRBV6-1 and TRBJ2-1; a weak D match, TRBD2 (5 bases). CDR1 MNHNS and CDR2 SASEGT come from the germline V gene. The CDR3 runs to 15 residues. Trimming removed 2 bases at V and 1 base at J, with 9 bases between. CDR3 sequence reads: CASSEQGLSYNEQFF. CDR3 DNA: TGTGCCAGCAGTGAACAAGGACTTTCCTACAATGAGCAGTTCTTC.

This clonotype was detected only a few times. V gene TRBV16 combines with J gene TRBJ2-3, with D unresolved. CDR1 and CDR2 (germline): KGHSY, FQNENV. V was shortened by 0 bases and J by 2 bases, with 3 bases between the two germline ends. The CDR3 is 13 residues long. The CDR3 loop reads CASSQSNTDTQYF. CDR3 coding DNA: TGTGCCAGCAGCCAATCCAACACAGATACGCAGTATTTT.

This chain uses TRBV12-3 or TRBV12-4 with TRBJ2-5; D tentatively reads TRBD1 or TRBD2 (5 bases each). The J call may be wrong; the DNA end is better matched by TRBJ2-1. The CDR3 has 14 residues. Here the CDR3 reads CASSQGRHQETQFF. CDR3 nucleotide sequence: TGTGCCAGCAGCCAGGGACGGCACCAAGAGACCCAGTTCTTC.

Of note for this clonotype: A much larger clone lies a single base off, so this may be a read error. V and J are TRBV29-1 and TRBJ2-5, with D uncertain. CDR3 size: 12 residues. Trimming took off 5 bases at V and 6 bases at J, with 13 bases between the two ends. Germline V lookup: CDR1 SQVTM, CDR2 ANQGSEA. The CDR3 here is CSVRVTKQTQYF. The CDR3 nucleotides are TGCAGCGTTCGGGTAACGAAACAGACCCAGTACTTC. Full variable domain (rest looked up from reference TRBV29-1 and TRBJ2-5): SAVISQKPSRDICQRGTSLTIQCQVDSQVTMMFWYRQQPGQSLTLIATANQGSEATYESGFVIDKFPISRPNLTFSTLTVSNMSPEDSSIYLCSVRVTKQTQYFGPGTRLLVL.

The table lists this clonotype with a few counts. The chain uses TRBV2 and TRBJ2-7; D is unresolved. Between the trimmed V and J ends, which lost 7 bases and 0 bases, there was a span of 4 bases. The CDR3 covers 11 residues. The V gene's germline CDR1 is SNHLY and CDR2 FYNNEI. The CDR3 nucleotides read TGTGCCAGCACGCGCTCCTACGAGCAGTACTTC. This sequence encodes CASTRSYEQYF.

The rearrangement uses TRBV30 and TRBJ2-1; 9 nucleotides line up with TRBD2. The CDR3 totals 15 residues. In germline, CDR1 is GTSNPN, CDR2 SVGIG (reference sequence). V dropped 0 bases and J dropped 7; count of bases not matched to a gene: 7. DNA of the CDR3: TGTGCCTGGAGTGTAATGTTAGCGGGAGTGAATGAGCAGTTCTTC. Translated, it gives CAWSVMLAGVNEQFF.

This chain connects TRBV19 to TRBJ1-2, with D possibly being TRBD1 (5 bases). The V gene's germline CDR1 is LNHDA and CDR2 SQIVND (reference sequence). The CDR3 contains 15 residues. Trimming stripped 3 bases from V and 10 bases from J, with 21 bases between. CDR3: CASSMSGGSHKLYTF. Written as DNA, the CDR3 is TGTGCCAGTAGTATGTCCGGGGGAAGTCACAAACTCTACACCTTC. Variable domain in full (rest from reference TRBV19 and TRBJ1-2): DGGITQSPKYLFRKEGQNVTLSCEQNLNHDAMYWYRQDPGQGLRLIYYSQIVNDFQKGDIAEGYSVSREKKESFPLTVTSAQKNPTAFYLCASSMSGGSHKLYTFGSGTRLTVV.

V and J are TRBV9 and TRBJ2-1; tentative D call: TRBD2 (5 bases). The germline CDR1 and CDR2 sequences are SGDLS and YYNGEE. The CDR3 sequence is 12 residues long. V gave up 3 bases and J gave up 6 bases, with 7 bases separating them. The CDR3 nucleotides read TGTGCCAGCAGCGCCGGGGTCAATGAGCAGTTCTTC. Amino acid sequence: CASSAGVNEQFF.

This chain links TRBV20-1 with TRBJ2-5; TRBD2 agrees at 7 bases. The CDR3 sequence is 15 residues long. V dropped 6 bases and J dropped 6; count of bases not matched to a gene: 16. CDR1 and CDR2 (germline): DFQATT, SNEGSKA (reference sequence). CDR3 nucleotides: TGCAGTGCCCTATCAAGACTAGCTGGAGAGAAGACCCAGTACTTC. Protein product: CSALSRLAGEKTQYF.

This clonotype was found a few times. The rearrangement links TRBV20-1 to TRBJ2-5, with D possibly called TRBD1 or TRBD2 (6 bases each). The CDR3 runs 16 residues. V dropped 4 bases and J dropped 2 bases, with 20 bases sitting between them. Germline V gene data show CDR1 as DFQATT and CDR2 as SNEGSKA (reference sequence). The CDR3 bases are TGCAGTGCTAATCCCTTCGGGGGCTTGGGGCAAGAGACCCAGTACTTC. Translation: CSANPFGGLGQETQYF.

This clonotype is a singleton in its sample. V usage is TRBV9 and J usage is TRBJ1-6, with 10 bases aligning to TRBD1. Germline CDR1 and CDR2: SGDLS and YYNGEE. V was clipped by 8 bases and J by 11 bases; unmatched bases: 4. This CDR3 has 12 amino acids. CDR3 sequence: CASGDRGTPLHF. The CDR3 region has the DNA TGTGCCAGTGGGGACAGGGGTACACCCCTCCACTTT.

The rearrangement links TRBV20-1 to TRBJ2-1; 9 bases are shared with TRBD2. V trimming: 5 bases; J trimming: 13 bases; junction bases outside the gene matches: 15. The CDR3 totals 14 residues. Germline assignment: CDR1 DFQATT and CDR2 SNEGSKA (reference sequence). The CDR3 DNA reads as TGCAGTGCTCCTCCGGCGGGAGGGCCGTTGACCCAGTTCTTC. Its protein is CSAPPAGGPLTQFF.

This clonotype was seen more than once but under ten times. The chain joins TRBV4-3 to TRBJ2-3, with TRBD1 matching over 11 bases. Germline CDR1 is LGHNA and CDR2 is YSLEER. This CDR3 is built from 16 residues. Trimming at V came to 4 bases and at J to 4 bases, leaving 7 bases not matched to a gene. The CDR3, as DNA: TGCGCCAGCAGCCCAACCGGGACAGGGGGGCCAGATACGCAGTATTTT. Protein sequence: CASSPTGTGGPDTQYF.

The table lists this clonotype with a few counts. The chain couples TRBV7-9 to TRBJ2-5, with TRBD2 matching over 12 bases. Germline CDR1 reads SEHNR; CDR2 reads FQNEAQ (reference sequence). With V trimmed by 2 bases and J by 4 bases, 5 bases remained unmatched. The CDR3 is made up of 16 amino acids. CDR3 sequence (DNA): TGTGCCAGCAGCTTACTAGCGGGAGGGCCAGGAGAGACCCAGTACTTC. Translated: CASSLLAGGPGETQYF.

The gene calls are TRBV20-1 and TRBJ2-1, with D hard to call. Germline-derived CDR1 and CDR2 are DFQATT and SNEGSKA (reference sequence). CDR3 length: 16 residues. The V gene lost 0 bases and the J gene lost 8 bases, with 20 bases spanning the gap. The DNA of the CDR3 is TGCAGTGCTAGAGATTACGGTGCGGTCCAGTACGATGAGCAGTTCTTC. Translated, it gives CSARDYGAVQYDEQFF.